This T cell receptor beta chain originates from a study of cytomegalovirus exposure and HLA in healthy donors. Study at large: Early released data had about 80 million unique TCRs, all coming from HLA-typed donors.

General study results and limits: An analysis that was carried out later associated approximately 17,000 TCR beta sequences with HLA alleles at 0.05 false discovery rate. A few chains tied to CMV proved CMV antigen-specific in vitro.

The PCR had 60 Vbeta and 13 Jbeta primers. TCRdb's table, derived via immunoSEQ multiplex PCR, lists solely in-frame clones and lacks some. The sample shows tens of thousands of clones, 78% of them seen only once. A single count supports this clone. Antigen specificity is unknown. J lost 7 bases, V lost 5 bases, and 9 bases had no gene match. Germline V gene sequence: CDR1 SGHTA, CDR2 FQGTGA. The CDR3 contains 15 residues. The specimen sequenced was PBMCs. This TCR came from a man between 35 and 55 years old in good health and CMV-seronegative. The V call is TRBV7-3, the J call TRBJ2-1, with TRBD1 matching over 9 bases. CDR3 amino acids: CASSAQSTGGNEQFF. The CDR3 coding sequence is TGTGCCAGCAGCGCCCAGTCGACAGGGGGGAATGAGCAGTTCTTC.